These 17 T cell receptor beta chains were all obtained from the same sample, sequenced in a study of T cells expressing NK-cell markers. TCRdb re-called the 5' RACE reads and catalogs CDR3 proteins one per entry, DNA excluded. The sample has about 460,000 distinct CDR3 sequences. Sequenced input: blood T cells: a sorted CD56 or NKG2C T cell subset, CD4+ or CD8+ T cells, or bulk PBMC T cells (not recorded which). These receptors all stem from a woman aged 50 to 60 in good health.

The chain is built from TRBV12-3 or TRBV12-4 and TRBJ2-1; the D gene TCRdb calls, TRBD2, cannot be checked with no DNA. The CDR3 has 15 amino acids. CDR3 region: CASSFRSPEGNEQFF.

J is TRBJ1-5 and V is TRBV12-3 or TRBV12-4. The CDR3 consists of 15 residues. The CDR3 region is CASSQNLGENQPQHF.

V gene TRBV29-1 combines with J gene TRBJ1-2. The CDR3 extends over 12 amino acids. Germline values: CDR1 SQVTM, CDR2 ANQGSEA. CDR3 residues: CSASYPNYGYTF.

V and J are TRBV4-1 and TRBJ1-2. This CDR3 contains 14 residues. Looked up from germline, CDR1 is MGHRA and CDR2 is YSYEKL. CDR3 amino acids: CASSPPGLYYGYTF.

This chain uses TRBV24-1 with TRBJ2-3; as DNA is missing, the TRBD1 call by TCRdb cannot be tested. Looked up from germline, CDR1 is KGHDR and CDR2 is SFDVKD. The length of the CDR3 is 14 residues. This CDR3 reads CATSDSLDRLTQYF.

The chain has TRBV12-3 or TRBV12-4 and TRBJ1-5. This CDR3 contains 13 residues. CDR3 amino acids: CASSLVGAQPQHF.

The CDR3 sequence is CASSEGWRGGTEAFF. This chain joins TRBV7-6 and TRBJ1-1; TCRdb's D call of TRBD1 is untestable without DNA. Germline CDR1 reads SGHVS; CDR2 reads FNYEAQ. This CDR3 region has 15 residues.

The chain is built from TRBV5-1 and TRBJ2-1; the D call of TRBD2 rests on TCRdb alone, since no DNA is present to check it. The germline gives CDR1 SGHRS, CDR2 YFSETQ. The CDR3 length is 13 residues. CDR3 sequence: CASSIGLAGALFF.

This CDR3 reads CASSLRSGPYNEQFF. The rearrangement links TRBV7-2 to TRBJ2-1; TCRdb picks TRBD1, but there is no DNA to check that call. Germline CDR1 SGHTA, CDR2 FQGNSA. There are 15 residues in the CDR3.

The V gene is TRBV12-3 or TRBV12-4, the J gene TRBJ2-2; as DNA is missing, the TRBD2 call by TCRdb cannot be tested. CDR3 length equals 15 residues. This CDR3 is CASRRRPEGTGELFF.

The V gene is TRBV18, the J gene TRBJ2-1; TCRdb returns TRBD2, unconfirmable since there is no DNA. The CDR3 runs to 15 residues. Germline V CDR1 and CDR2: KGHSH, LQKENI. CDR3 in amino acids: CASSQLAGGSNEQFF. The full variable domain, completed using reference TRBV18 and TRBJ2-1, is NAGVMQNPRHLVRRRGQEARLRCSPMKGHSHVYWYRQLPEEGLKFMVYLQKENIIDESGMPKERFSAEFPKEGPSILRIQQVVRGDSAAYFCASSQLAGGSNEQFFGPGTRLTVL.

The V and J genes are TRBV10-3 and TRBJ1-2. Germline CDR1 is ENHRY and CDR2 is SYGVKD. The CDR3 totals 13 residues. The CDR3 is CAATDGLNYGYTF.

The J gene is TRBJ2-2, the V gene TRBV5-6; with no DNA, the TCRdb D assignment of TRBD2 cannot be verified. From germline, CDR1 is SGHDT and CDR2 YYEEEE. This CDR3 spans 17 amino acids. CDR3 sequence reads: CASSSTTSGRGTGELFF.

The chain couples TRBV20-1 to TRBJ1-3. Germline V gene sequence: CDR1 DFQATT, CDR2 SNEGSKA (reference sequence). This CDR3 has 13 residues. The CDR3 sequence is CSARSDSGNTIYF.

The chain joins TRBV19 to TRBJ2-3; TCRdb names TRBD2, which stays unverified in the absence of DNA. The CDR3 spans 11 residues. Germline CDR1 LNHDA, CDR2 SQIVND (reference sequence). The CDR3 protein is CTSSDPDTQYF.

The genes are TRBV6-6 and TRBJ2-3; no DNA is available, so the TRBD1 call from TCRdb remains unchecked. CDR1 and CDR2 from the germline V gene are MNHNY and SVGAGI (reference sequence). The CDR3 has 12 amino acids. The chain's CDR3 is CASSRDSNTQYF.

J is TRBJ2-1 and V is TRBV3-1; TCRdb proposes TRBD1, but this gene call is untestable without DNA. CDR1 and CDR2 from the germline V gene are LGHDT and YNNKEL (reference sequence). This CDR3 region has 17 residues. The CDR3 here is CASSPILGTGLYNEQFF.